Each of the 11 T cell receptor beta chains below was sequenced from the same sample in a study of a mutant IDH1 vaccine in newly diagnosed glioma. Their cognate antigens are unknown. TCRdb keeps only in-frame clones here, not all; method: immunoSEQ multiplex PCR. The data show around 45,000 clones, more than 75% seen once. Documented time point: week 35, safety follow-up. Vaccination comprised doses that each held 300 ug of mutant IDH1 20-mer peptide, plus topical imiquimod. The sequencing here drew on PBMCs, taken from a glioma patient whose treatment included an IDH1 peptide vaccine. These receptors originate from a woman in her thirties or forties with glioma.

The rearrangement links TRBV10-2 to TRBJ2-7; TRBD2 is a possible D gene (7 bases). The germline V and J ends were trimmed by 6 bases and 5 bases, with 20 bases remaining between them. Germline V lookup: CDR1 WSHSY, CDR2 SAAADI. CDR3 length: 15 residues. CDR3 region: CASSRGGLVVDEQYF. CDR3 in DNA: TGCGCCAGCAGCAGGGGCGGACTAGTAGTCGACGAGCAGTACTTC.

The V gene is TRBV5-1, the J gene TRBJ2-7; maybe TRBD2 (7 bases). V was pared by 2 bases and J by 0 bases, with 9 bases between. The germline V gene encodes CDR1 SGHRS and CDR2 YFSETQ. This CDR3 comprises 14 residues. In DNA, the CDR3 is TGCGCCAGCAGCTTAAGGGGGGGCTCCTACGAGCAGTACTTC. Its translation: CASSLRGGSYEQYF.

The V and J genes are TRBV29-1 and TRBJ2-7; 8 positions agree with TRBD1. CDR1 and CDR2 (germline): SQVTM, ANQGSEA. CDR3 length: 13 amino acids. V lost 7 bases and J lost 0; bases outside the gene matches: 5. CDR3: CSANTGGSYEQYF. In nucleotides, the CDR3 is TGCAGCGCGAATACAGGGGGCTCCTACGAGCAGTACTTC.

The genes are TRBV6-5 and TRBJ1-5; TRBD1 aligns across 8 bases. V gave up 5 bases and J gave up 4 bases; unmatched junction bases: 1. This CDR3 spans 13 amino acids. Looked up from germline, CDR1 is MNHEY and CDR2 is SVGAGI. The CDR3 bases are TGTGCCAGCAGTACAGGGGGAAATCAGCCCCAGCATTTT. Its protein product is CASSTGGNQPQHF.

The chain is built from TRBV18 and TRBJ2-7; possibly TRBD1 or TRBD2 for D (6 bases each). V was pared by 3 bases and J by 4 bases, with 19 bases between. This CDR3 contains 16 residues. From germline, CDR1 is KGHSH and CDR2 LQKENI. The DNA for the CDR3 is TGTGCCAGCTCACCGTTGGGGGGCCGAACGGGGTACGAGCAGTACTTC. This sequence encodes CASSPLGGRTGYEQYF.

The chain carries TRBV27 and TRBJ2-2, with 10 bases aligning to TRBD1. CDR1 MNHEY and CDR2 SMNVEV come from the germline V gene (reference sequence). CDR3 size: 18 residues. V lost 5 bases, J lost 6 bases, and 15 bases stayed unmatched. The CDR3 reads CASSIQPPGTGVSGELFF. The CDR3 DNA sequence: TGTGCCAGCAGTATCCAACCTCCCGGGACAGGGGTTTCCGGGGAGCTGTTTTTT.

The chain combines TRBV14 with TRBJ2-6; D ambiguous. CDR1 and CDR2 (germline): SGHDN, FVKESK. V was cut by 0 bases and J by 3 bases, with 21 bases left in between. The CDR3 runs to 20 residues. The CDR3 is CASSQDFGSTLLSGANVLTF. CDR3 nucleotide sequence: TGTGCCAGCAGCCAAGATTTCGGCAGTACCTTGCTCAGTGGGGCCAACGTCCTGACTTTC.

In its sample, this clone was seen a few times. The CDR3 reads CASSYDRVGYGYTF. The CDR3 DNA follows: TGTGCCAGCAGTTACGATAGGGTGGGGTATGGCTACACCTTC. The rearrangement uses TRBV6-5 and TRBJ1-2; D uncertain. Trimming removed 2 bases at V and 5 bases at J, with 12 bases between. Germline V gene lookup returns CDR1 MNHEY and CDR2 SVGAGI. The CDR3 is 14 residues long.

The chain recombines TRBV4-2 with TRBJ2-1, with D tentatively TRBD1 (5 bases). V shed 10 bases and J shed 1 base, with 11 bases lying between them. Germline CDR1 is LGHNA and CDR2 is YNFKEQ. The CDR3 spans 13 residues. The CDR3 region is CATTRGSYNEQFF. The CDR3 bases are TGTGCCACTACAAGGGGTTCCTACAATGAGCAGTTCTTC.

This rearrangement joins TRBV7-2 to TRBJ2-3, with D hard to call. The V and J ends lost 0 bases and 6 bases respectively, with 1 base between them. The germline gives CDR1 SGHTA, CDR2 FQGNSA. This CDR3 contains 11 residues. The CDR3 is CASSLADTQYF. The CDR3 nucleotides are TGTGCCAGCAGCTTAGCTGATACGCAGTATTTT.

V gene TRBV4-1 combines with J gene TRBJ1-1; possible D gene TRBD1, 5 bases. V lost 0 bases, J lost 0 bases, and 8 bases lay in between. This CDR3 is 15 amino acids long. Germline V gene data show CDR1 as MGHRA and CDR2 as YSYEKL. CDR3 DNA sequence: TGCGCCAGCAGCCAAGAGGAGGGGTTGAACACTGAAGCTTTCTTT. As protein: CASSQEEGLNTEAFF.